Listed below are T cell receptor beta chains from one sample, sequenced in a study of T cell responses to AZD1222 COVID-19 vaccine. Generated by immunoSEQ multiplex PCR, the TCRdb table keeps only in-frame clones and is missing some. The table lists some 130,000 clones, roughly nine tenths of them singletons. The source material was peripheral blood, sampled 28 days after the second AZD1222 dose. These receptors came from an adult who received the AZD1222 COVID-19 vaccine. CDR3s include the opening cysteine and the closing phenylalanine or tryptophan. The D gene is left open where the match is weak. Expanded clones are given a class, and other clones once, few, many or no size at all.

V gene: TRBV5-8
clone size: few
J gene: TRBJ2-7
D gene: TRBD1
CDR3 protein: CASSLAGRQGAYEQYF
CDR3 DNA: TGTGCCAGCAGCTTGGCCGGAAGACAGGGGGCTTACGAGCAGTACTTC

V gene: TRBV4-3
clone size: .
J gene: TRBJ2-2
D gene: .
CDR3 protein: CASSQEGPGDLSGELFF
CDR3 DNA: TGCGCCAGCAGCCAAGAAGGACCGGGGGATTTATCCGGGGAGCTGTTTTTT

V gene: TRBV6-5
clone size: .
J gene: TRBJ2-7
D gene: TRBD2
CDR3 protein: CASSYFTAGEQYF
CDR3 DNA: TGTGCCAGCAGTTACTTCACAGCGGGGGAGCAGTACTTC

V gene: TRBV7-6
clone size: .
J gene: TRBJ1-2
D gene: TRBD1
CDR3 protein: CASSLYQTGSDYGYTF
CDR3 DNA: TGTGCCAGCAGCTTATACCAGACAGGGTCGGACTATGGCTACACCTTC

V gene: TRBV24-1
clone size: .
J gene: TRBJ1-2
D gene: .
CDR3 protein: CATRGSSGSGEDGYTF
CDR3 DNA: TGTGCCACCAGGGGGTCTTCGGGGTCAGGGGAGGATGGCTACACCTTC

V gene: TRBV7-2
clone size: few
J gene: TRBJ1-1
D gene: .
CDR3 protein: CASSILDYREVRTEAFF
CDR3 DNA: TGTGCCAGCAGCATATTGGACTACCGGGAAGTGAGGACTGAAGCTTTCTTT

V gene: TRBV27
clone size: .
J gene: TRBJ1-2
D gene: .
CDR3 protein: CASSLSATWSYTF
CDR3 DNA: TGTGCCAGCAGTTTATCGGCTACATGGAGCTACACCTTC

V gene: TRBV7-3
clone size: .
J gene: TRBJ1-1
D gene: .
CDR3 protein: CASSFNRNTEAFF
CDR3 DNA: TGTGCCAGCAGCTTCAACAGGAACACTGAAGCTTTCTTT

V gene: TRBV2
clone size: .
J gene: TRBJ1-5
D gene: .
CDR3 protein: CASNPEGGQPQHF
CDR3 DNA: TGTGCCAGCAACCCAGAAGGGGGTCAGCCCCAGCATTTT

V gene: TRBV30
clone size: .
J gene: TRBJ2-1
D gene: .
CDR3 protein: CAWSGSADEQFF
CDR3 DNA: TGTGCCTGGAGTGGGTCCGCGGATGAGCAGTTCTTC

V gene: TRBV2
clone size: .
J gene: TRBJ1-5
D gene: TRBD1
CDR3 protein: CASDRQGFQPQHF
CDR3 DNA: TGTGCCAGCGACCGACAGGGTTTTCAGCCCCAGCATTTT

V gene: TRBV3-1/TRBV3-2
clone size: once
J gene: TRBJ2-3
D gene: .
CDR3 protein: CASSLGRTQYF
CDR3 DNA: TGTGCCAGCAGCCTGGGCCGTACGCAGTATTTT

V gene: TRBV10-1
clone size: .
J gene: TRBJ1-4
D gene: .
CDR3 protein: CASSDNGRKLFF
CDR3 DNA: TGCGCCAGCAGTGATAACGGGCGAAAACTGTTTTTT

V gene: TRBV27
clone size: .
J gene: TRBJ2-3
D gene: .
CDR3 protein: CASQSRVTDTQYF
CDR3 DNA: TGTGCCAGCCAAAGTCGGGTCACAGATACGCAGTATTTT

V gene: TRBV6-5
clone size: .
J gene: TRBJ1-4
D gene: .
CDR3 protein: CASSSARAPTNEKLFF
CDR3 DNA: TGTGCCAGCAGTTCCGCGAGGGCCCCAACTAATGAAAAACTGTTTTTT

V gene: TRBV5-1
clone size: .
J gene: TRBJ2-2
D gene: TRBD1
CDR3 protein: CASTQGASTGELFF
CDR3 DNA: TGCGCCAGCACCCAGGGGGCCTCCACCGGGGAGCTGTTTTTT

V gene: TRBV5-1
clone size: .
J gene: TRBJ1-1
D gene: .
CDR3 protein: CASSHTTSMNTEAFF
CDR3 DNA: TGCGCCAGCAGCCACACAACGTCCATGAACACTGAAGCTTTCTTT

V gene: TRBV27
clone size: once
J gene: TRBJ2-4
D gene: .
CDR3 protein: CASSLSGIRTKNIQYF
CDR3 DNA: TGTGCCAGCAGTTTATCGGGGATTAGGACCAAAAACATTCAGTACTTC

V gene: TRBV11-1
clone size: .
J gene: TRBJ2-1
D gene: .
CDR3 protein: CASSLGLPHEQFF
CDR3 DNA: TGTGCCAGCAGCTTAGGGCTGCCCCATGAGCAGTTCTTC

V gene: TRBV29-1
clone size: .
J gene: TRBJ1-1
D gene: .
CDR3 protein: CSVGMNTEAFF
CDR3 DNA: TGCAGCGTTGGGATGAACACTGAAGCTTTCTTT

V gene: TRBV6-5
clone size: .
J gene: TRBJ1-1
D gene: .
CDR3 protein: CASNRNGGGSGEAFF
CDR3 DNA: TGTGCCAGCAACCGAAATGGGGGGGGGAGCGGTGAAGCTTTCTTT

V gene: TRBV24-1
clone size: .
J gene: TRBJ2-3
D gene: TRBD2
CDR3 protein: CATSDGLAGTQYF
CDR3 DNA: TGTGCCACCAGTGATGGGCTAGCGGGTACGCAGTATTTT

V gene: TRBV19
clone size: few
J gene: TRBJ1-2
D gene: .
CDR3 protein: CASSSTGDNYGYTF
CDR3 DNA: TGTGCCAGTAGTAGCACAGGAGATAACTATGGCTACACCTTC

V gene: TRBV7-9
clone size: .
J gene: TRBJ1-2
D gene: .
CDR3 protein: CASSPGAWNYGYTF
CDR3 DNA: TGTGCCAGCAGCCCGGGGGCATGGAACTATGGCTACACCTTC

V gene: TRBV29-1
clone size: once
J gene: TRBJ1-5
D gene: .
CDR3 protein: CSVGSGGNQPQHF
CDR3 DNA: TGCAGCGTGGGAAGTGGGGGTAACCAGCCCCAGCATTTT

V gene: TRBV6-5
clone size: .
J gene: TRBJ2-2
D gene: .
CDR3 protein: CASSYSTTRWTGELFF
CDR3 DNA: TGTGCCAGCAGTTACTCCACGACCAGATGGACCGGGGAGCTGTTTTTT

V gene: TRBV5-1
clone size: .
J gene: TRBJ1-6
D gene: .
CDR3 protein: CASSLAGDKSLHF
CDR3 DNA: TGCGCCAGCAGCTTGGCCGGGGACAAATCCCTCCACTTT

V gene: TRBV5-4
clone size: once
J gene: TRBJ2-3
D gene: .
CDR3 protein: CASSPGTTNSDTQYF
CDR3 DNA: TGTGCCAGCAGCCCCGGGACCACCAACTCAGATACGCAGTATTTT

V gene: TRBV6-6
clone size: .
J gene: TRBJ2-7
D gene: TRBD2
CDR3 protein: CASSPYSSSGGSYEQYF
CDR3 DNA: TGTGCCAGCAGTCCGTATTCGTCTAGCGGTGGGAGCTACGAGCAGTACTTC

V gene: TRBV6-5
clone size: .
J gene: TRBJ1-5
D gene: TRBD1
CDR3 protein: CASSLQGGDQPQHF
CDR3 DNA: TGTGCCAGCAGTTTACAGGGGGGCGATCAGCCCCAGCATTTT

V gene: TRBV5-1
clone size: .
J gene: TRBJ1-1
D gene: TRBD1
CDR3 protein: CASAGTGVRMNTEAFF
CDR3 DNA: TGCGCCAGCGCCGGGACAGGGGTGCGAATGAACACTGAAGCTTTCTTT

V gene: TRBV5-1
clone size: once
J gene: TRBJ1-5
D gene: .
CDR3 protein: CASSLGSNQPQHF
CDR3 DNA: TGCGCCAGCAGCTTGGGATCCAATCAGCCCCAGCATTTT

V gene: TRBV6-2/TRBV6-3
clone size: .
J gene: TRBJ1-1
D gene: .
CDR3 protein: CASSPGPRRGWTEAFF
CDR3 DNA: TGTGCCAGCAGTCCGGGACCGAGGAGAGGGTGGACTGAAGCTTTCTTT

V gene: TRBV21-1
clone size: .
J gene: TRBJ2-3
D gene: .
CDR3 protein: CASSNYRDLTSTDTQYF
CDR3 DNA: TGTGCCAGCAGCAACTACCGGGACCTCACTAGCACAGATACGCAGTATTTT

V gene: TRBV29-1
clone size: .
J gene: TRBJ2-2
D gene: TRBD2
CDR3 protein: CSVTSARITGELFF
CDR3 DNA: TGCAGCGTTACTAGCGCCAGAATCACCGGGGAGCTGTTTTTT

V gene: TRBV29-1
clone size: .
J gene: TRBJ1-6
D gene: .
CDR3 protein: CSASLDSPESPLHF
CDR3 DNA: TGCAGCGCTTCCCTTGACTCGCCGGAGTCACCCCTCCACTTT

V gene: TRBV2
clone size: .
J gene: TRBJ2-1
D gene: TRBD2
CDR3 protein: CANQLGEGNEQFF
CDR3 DNA: TGTGCCAACCAACTCGGGGAGGGGAATGAGCAGTTCTTC

V gene: TRBV30
clone size: .
J gene: TRBJ1-2
D gene: .
CDR3 protein: CAWSGWAGYTF
CDR3 DNA: TGTGCCTGGAGTGGTTGGGCTGGCTACACCTTC

V gene: TRBV6-2/TRBV6-3
clone size: .
J gene: TRBJ2-4
D gene: TRBD2
CDR3 protein: CASSYEGTTKKYF
CDR3 DNA: TGTGCCAGCAGTTACGAAGGGACTACTAAGAAATACTTC

V gene: TRBV27
clone size: .
J gene: TRBJ1-2
D gene: TRBD1
CDR3 protein: CASGTGNYGYTF
CDR3 DNA: TGTGCCAGCGGGACAGGGAACTATGGCTACACCTTC

V gene: TRBV7-2
clone size: .
J gene: TRBJ1-4
D gene: .
CDR3 protein: CASSLEVGGLFF
CDR3 DNA: TGTGCCAGCAGCTTAGAGGTTGGTGGACTGTTTTTT

V gene: TRBV14
clone size: .
J gene: TRBJ1-2
D gene: .
CDR3 protein: CASSPIGSNYGYTF
CDR3 DNA: TGTGCCAGCAGCCCCATTGGGTCTAACTATGGCTACACCTTC

V gene: TRBV9
clone size: .
J gene: TRBJ1-4
D gene: .
CDR3 protein: CASSVGFGINEKLFF
CDR3 DNA: TGTGCCAGCAGCGTAGGTTTCGGGATTAATGAAAAACTGTTTTTT

V gene: TRBV19
clone size: .
J gene: TRBJ1-5
D gene: .
CDR3 protein: CASSRQRNQPQHF
CDR3 DNA: TGTGCCAGTAGTAGGCAACGCAATCAGCCCCAGCATTTT

V gene: TRBV5-1
clone size: .
J gene: TRBJ1-4
D gene: TRBD1
CDR3 protein: CASSTFGQGANEKLFF
CDR3 DNA: TGCGCCAGCAGCACCTTCGGACAGGGGGCGAATGAAAAACTGTTTTTT

V gene: TRBV2
clone size: .
J gene: TRBJ1-5
D gene: .
CDR3 protein: CASSTTVRQPQHF
CDR3 DNA: TGTGCCAGCAGTACGACCGTTCGTCAGCCCCAGCATTTT

V gene: TRBV30
clone size: .
J gene: TRBJ1-5
D gene: .
CDR3 protein: CAWSVQSNQPQHF
CDR3 DNA: TGTGCCTGGAGTGTACAGAGCAATCAGCCCCAGCATTTT

V gene: TRBV5-1
clone size: .
J gene: TRBJ2-1
D gene: TRBD2
CDR3 protein: CASSLIPGLADTSSYNEQFF
CDR3 DNA: TGCGCCAGCAGCCTGATCCCGGGACTAGCGGACACGAGCTCCTACAATGAGCAGTTCTTC

V gene: TRBV5-1
clone size: .
J gene: TRBJ2-3
D gene: TRBD2
CDR3 protein: CASSKGLAGEDTQYF
CDR3 DNA: TGCGCCAGCAGCAAGGGACTAGCGGGGGAAGATACGCAGTATTTT

V gene: TRBV7-9
clone size: .
J gene: TRBJ2-5
D gene: .
CDR3 protein: CASYMTGTQETQYF
CDR3 DNA: TGTGCCAGCTACATGACGGGGACCCAAGAGACCCAGTACTTC

V gene: TRBV12-5
clone size: .
J gene: TRBJ1-2
D gene: .
CDR3 protein: CASGRLPQGFYGYTF
CDR3 DNA: TGTGCTAGTGGCCGCCTTCCCCAGGGGTTCTATGGCTACACCTTC

V gene: TRBV4-2
clone size: .
J gene: TRBJ2-7
D gene: .
CDR3 protein: CASSQLGTTYEQYF
CDR3 DNA: TGTGCCAGCAGCCAACTCGGGACCACCTACGAGCAGTACTTC

V gene: TRBV5-4
clone size: .
J gene: TRBJ1-2
D gene: .
CDR3 protein: CASSQDGGYNYGYTF
CDR3 DNA: TGTGCCAGCAGTCAGGATGGGGGCTACAACTATGGCTACACCTTC

V gene: TRBV30
clone size: .
J gene: TRBJ1-5
D gene: .
CDR3 protein: CAWSVGPNQPQHF
CDR3 DNA: TGTGCCTGGAGTGTAGGACCAAATCAGCCCCAGCATTTT

V gene: TRBV18
clone size: .
J gene: TRBJ1-1
D gene: .
CDR3 protein: CASSPPSRDTEAFF
CDR3 DNA: TGTGCCAGCTCACCACCGAGCCGCGACACTGAAGCTTTCTTT

V gene: TRBV10-1
clone size: .
J gene: TRBJ2-1
D gene: TRBD2
CDR3 protein: CASSESSSGGYNEQFF
CDR3 DNA: TGCGCCAGCAGTGAGTCCTCTAGCGGGGGATACAATGAGCAGTTCTTC

V gene: TRBV19
clone size: .
J gene: TRBJ2-3
D gene: .
CDR3 protein: CASSIGRSTDTQYF
CDR3 DNA: TGTGCCAGTAGTATAGGCAGGAGCACAGATACGCAGTATTTT

V gene: TRBV7-2
clone size: .
J gene: TRBJ1-5
D gene: .
CDR3 protein: CASSLGQGLGPQHF
CDR3 DNA: TGTGCCAGCAGCTTAGGGCAGGGCTTAGGGCCCCAGCATTTT

V gene: TRBV4-3
clone size: once
J gene: TRBJ1-2
D gene: .
CDR3 protein: CASSQVLPSYGYTF
CDR3 DNA: TGCGCCAGCAGCCAAGTGTTACCCAGCTATGGCTACACCTTC

V gene: TRBV3-1/TRBV3-2
clone size: .
J gene: TRBJ1-4
D gene: .
CDR3 protein: CASSQENAVGKLFF
CDR3 DNA: TGTGCCAGCAGCCAAGAGAACGCGGTGGGAAAACTGTTTTTT